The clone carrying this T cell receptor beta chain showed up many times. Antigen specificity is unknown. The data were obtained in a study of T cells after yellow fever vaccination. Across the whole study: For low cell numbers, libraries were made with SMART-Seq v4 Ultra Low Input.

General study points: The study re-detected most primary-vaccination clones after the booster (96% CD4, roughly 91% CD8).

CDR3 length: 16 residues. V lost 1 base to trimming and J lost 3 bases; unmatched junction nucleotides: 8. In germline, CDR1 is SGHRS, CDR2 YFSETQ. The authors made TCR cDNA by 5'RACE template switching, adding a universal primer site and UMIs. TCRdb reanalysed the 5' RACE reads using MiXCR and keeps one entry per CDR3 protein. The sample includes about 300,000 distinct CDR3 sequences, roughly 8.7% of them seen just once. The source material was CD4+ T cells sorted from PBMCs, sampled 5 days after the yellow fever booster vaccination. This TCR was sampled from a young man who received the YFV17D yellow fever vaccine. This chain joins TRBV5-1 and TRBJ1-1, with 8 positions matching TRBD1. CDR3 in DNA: TGCGCCAGCAGCTTGCGGGCAGGGGGCGGTGACACTGAAGCTTTCTTT. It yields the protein CASSLRAGGGDTEAFF. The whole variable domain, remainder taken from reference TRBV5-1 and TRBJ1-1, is KAGVTQTPRYLIKTRGQQVTLSCSPISGHRSVSWYQQTPGQGLQFLFEYFSETQRNKGNFPGRFSGRQFSNSRSEMNVSTLELGDSALYLCASSLRAGGGDTEAFFGQGTRLTVV.